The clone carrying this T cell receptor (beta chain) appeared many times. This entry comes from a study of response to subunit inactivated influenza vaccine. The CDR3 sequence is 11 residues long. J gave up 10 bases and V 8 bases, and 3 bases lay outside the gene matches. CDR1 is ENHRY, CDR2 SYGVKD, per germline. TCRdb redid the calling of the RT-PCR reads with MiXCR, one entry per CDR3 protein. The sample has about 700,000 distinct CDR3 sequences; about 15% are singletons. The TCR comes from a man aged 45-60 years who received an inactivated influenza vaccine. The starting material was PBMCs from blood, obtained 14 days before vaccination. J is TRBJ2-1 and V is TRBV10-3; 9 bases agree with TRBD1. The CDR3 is CAIVDRGEQFF. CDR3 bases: TGTGCCATCGTGGACAGGGGAGAGCAGTTCTTC.